These T cell receptor beta chains were read from a single sample in a study of blood T cells in healthy people across ages. MiXCR, applied by TCRdb to the 5' RACE reads, yields one record per CDR3 protein. The sample carries 850,000 or so distinct CDR3 sequences, around 26% recorded once. The sequenced material came from blood. The source of these receptors is a woman older than 75 in good health. CDR3s include the opening cysteine and the closing phenylalanine or tryptophan. The D gene is left open where the match is weak. Size values are once, few and many counts, or a class for expanded clones, and some rows have none.

j_gene: TRBJ2-7; v_gene: TRBV27; d_gene: NA; abundance: many; CDR3aa: CASSLGGMGTYEQYF; CDR3nt: TGTGCCAGCAGTTTAGGAGGAATGGGTACTTACGAGCAGTACTTC
j_gene: TRBJ2-1; v_gene: TRBV7-2; d_gene: TRBD2; abundance: NA; CDR3aa: CASSRGAAGRGGSYNEQFF; CDR3nt: TGTGCCAGCAGCCGAGGGGCGGCGGGGCGGGGGGGCTCCTACAATGAGCAGTTCTTC
j_gene: TRBJ2-3; v_gene: TRBV7-2; d_gene: NA; abundance: many; CDR3aa: CASSPALGTTDTQYF; CDR3nt: TGTGCCAGCAGCCCGGCACTGGGGACCACAGATACGCAGTATTTT
j_gene: TRBJ2-7; v_gene: TRBV6-2/TRBV6-3; d_gene: TRBD2; abundance: NA; CDR3aa: CASSYSASGGARSYNEQYF; CDR3nt: TGTGCCAGCAGTTACTCGGCTAGCGGGGGGGCTCGGTCCTACAATGAGCAGTACTTC
j_gene: TRBJ2-3; v_gene: TRBV3-1; d_gene: TRBD2; abundance: NA; CDR3aa: CASSRSNSAGGPVDTQYF; CDR3nt: TGTGCCAGCAGCCGCAGCAATTCAGCGGGGGGGCCGGTGGATACGCAGTATTTT
j_gene: TRBJ1-1; v_gene: TRBV2; d_gene: NA; abundance: few; CDR3aa: CASRKDGTEAFF; CDR3nt: TGTGCCAGCAGGAAGGACGGGACTGAAGCTTTCTTT
j_gene: TRBJ1-5; v_gene: TRBV6-1; d_gene: TRBD1; abundance: NA; CDR3aa: CASSKGQGRGISNQPQHF; CDR3nt: TGTGCCAGCAGTAAAGGACAGGGGAGGGGAATAAGCAATCAGCCCCAGCATTTT
j_gene: TRBJ2-2; v_gene: TRBV6-1; d_gene: TRBD2; abundance: NA; CDR3aa: CASSASGGAGGELFF; CDR3nt: TGTGCCAGCAGTGCTAGCGGGGGGGCAGGCGGGGAGCTGTTTTTT
j_gene: TRBJ2-5; v_gene: TRBV24-1; d_gene: NA; abundance: once; CDR3aa: CATSDWAEETQYF; CDR3nt: TGTGCCACCAGTGATTGGGCGGAAGAGACCCAGTACTTC
j_gene: TRBJ2-7; v_gene: TRBV11-2; d_gene: NA; abundance: many; CDR3aa: CASSPNRSYEQYF; CDR3nt: TGTGCCAGCAGCCCGAACAGATCCTACGAGCAGTACTTC
j_gene: TRBJ2-1; v_gene: TRBV7-6; d_gene: NA; abundance: few; CDR3aa: CASSLRDQPYNEQFF; CDR3nt: TGTGCCAGCAGCCTCCGGGACCAGCCGTACAATGAGCAGTTCTTC
j_gene: TRBJ2-5; v_gene: TRBV6-2/TRBV6-3; d_gene: TRBD2; abundance: few; CDR3aa: CASYPRGGGAAETQYF; CDR3nt: TGTGCCAGCTACCCCCGGGGCGGGGGGGCGGCAGAGACCCAGTACTTC
j_gene: TRBJ1-2; v_gene: TRBV6-5; d_gene: TRBD1; abundance: many; CDR3aa: CASSYGQGSGYGYTF; CDR3nt: TGTGCCAGCAGTTACGGACAGGGGAGTGGCTATGGCTACACCTTC
j_gene: TRBJ2-5; v_gene: TRBV24-1; d_gene: NA; abundance: NA; CDR3aa: CATSDSQRASQETQYF; CDR3nt: TGTGCCACCAGTGATTCCCAGCGGGCATCCCAAGAGACCCAGTACTTC
j_gene: TRBJ1-2; v_gene: TRBV20-1; d_gene: NA; abundance: many; CDR3aa: CSASSQAKNYGYTF; CDR3nt: TGCAGTGCTAGCTCACAGGCTAAGAACTATGGCTACACCTTC